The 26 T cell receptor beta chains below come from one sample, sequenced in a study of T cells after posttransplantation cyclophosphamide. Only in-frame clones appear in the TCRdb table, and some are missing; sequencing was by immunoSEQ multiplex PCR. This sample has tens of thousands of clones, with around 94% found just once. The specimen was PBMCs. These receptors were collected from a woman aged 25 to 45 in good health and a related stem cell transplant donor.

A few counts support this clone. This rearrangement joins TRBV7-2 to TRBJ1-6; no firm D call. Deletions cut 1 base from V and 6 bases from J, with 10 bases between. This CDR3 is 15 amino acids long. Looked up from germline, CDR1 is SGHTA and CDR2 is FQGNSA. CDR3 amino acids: CASSLGANINSPLHF. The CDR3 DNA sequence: TGTGCCAGCAGCTTAGGGGCAAACATTAATTCACCCCTCCACTTT.

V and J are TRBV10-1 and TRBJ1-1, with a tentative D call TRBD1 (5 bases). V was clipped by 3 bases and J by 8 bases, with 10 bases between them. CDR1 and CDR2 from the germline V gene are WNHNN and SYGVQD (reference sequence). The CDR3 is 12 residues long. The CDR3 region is CASSDGAAEAFF. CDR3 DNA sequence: TGCGCCAGCAGTGATGGGGCGGCGGAAGCTTTCTTT.

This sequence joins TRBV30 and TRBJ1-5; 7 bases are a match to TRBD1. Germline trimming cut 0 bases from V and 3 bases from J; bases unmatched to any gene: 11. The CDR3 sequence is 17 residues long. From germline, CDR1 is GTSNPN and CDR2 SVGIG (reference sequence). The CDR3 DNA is TGTGCCTGGAGTGTACTGAGAGGGGGCGTTCTCAATCAGCCCCAGCATTTT. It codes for CAWSVLRGGVLNQPQHF.

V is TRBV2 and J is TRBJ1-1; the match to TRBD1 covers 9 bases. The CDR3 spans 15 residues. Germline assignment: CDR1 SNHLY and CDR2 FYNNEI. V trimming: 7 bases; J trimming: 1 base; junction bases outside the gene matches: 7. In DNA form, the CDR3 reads TGTGCCAGCATTCTGGACAGGGGCCCGAACACTGAAGCTTTCTTT. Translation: CASILDRGPNTEAFF.

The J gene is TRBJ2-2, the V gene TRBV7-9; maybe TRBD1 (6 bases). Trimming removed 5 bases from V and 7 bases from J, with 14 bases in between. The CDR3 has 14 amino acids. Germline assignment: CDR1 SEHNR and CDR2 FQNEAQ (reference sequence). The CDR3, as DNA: TGTGCCAGCAGCCACGCAGGGGCCGGCGGGGAGCTGTTTTTT. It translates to CASSHAGAGGELFF.

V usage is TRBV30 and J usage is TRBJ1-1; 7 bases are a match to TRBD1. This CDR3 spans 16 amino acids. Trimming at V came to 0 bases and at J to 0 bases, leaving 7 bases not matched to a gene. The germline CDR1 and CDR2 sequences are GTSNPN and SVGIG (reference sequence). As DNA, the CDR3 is TGTGCCTGGAGTGTACCGGGGACAGCCCTGAACACTGAAGCTTTCTTT. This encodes CAWSVPGTALNTEAFF. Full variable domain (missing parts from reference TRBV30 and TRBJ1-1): SQTIHQWPATLVQPVGSPLSLECTVEGTSNPNLYWYRQAAGRGLQLLFYSVGIGQISSEVPQNLSASRPQDRQFILSSKKLLLSDSGFYLCAWSVPGTALNTEAFFGQGTRLTVV.

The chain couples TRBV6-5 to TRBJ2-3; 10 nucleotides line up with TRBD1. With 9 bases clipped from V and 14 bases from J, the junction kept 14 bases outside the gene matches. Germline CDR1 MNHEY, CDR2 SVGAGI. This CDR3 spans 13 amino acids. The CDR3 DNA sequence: TGTGCCAGTCGACAGGGGGCGCGGGCATATGGGTATTTT. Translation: CASRQGARAYGYF.

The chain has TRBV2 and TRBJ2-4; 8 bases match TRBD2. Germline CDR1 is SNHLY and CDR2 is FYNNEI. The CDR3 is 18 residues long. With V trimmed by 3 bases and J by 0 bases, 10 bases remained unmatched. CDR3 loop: CASSDERGLPLAKNIQYF. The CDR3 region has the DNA TGTGCCAGCAGTGATGAGCGGGGGTTGCCTCTAGCCAAAAACATTCAGTACTTC.

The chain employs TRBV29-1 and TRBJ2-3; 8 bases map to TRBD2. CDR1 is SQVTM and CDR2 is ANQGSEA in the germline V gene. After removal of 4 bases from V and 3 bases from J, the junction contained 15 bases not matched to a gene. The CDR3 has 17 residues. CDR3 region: CSVVGLASGGGTDTQYF. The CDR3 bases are TGCAGCGTTGTCGGTTTGGCCAGCGGGGGAGGAACAGATACGCAGTATTTT.

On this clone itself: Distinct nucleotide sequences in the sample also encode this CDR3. The CDR3 bases are TGCAGCGTTAGACAGGGGGCTGGCGAGCAGTACTTC. Residues: CSVRQGAGEQYF. The chain employs TRBV29-1 and TRBJ2-7; 10 bases map to TRBD1. CDR3 length: 12 amino acids. V gave up 5 bases and J gave up 6 bases; unmatched junction bases: 4. CDR1 SQVTM and CDR2 ANQGSEA come from the germline V gene.

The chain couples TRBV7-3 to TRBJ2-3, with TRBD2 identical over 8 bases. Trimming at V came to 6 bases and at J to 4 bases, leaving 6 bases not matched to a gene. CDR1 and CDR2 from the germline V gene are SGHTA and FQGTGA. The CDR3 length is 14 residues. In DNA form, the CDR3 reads TGTGCCAGCAGTCTAAGCGGGGGACCAGATACGCAGTATTTT. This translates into CASSLSGGPDTQYF.

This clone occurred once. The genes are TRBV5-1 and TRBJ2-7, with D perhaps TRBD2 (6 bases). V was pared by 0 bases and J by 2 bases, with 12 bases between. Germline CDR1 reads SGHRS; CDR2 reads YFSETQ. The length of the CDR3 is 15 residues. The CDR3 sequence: CASSLEGLRTYEQYF. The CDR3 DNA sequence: TGCGCCAGCAGCTTGGAGGGACTGAGGACCTACGAGCAGTACTTC.

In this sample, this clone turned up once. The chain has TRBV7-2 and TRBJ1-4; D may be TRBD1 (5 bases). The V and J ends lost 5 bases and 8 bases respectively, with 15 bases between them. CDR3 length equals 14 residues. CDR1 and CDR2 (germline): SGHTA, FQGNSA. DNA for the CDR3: TGTGCCAGCAGCCTGGACATTTTGGTCGAAAAACTGTTTTTT. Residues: CASSLDILVEKLFF.

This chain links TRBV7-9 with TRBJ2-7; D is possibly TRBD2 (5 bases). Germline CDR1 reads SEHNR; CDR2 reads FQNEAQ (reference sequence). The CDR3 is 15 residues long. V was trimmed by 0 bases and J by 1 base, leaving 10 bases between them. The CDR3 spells CASSLATRDSYEQYF. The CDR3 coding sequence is TGTGCCAGCAGCTTAGCAACTCGGGATTCCTACGAGCAGTACTTC.

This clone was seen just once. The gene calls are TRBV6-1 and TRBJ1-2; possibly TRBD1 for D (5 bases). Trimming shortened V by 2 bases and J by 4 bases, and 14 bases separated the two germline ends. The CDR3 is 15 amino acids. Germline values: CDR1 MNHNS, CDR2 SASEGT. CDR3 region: CASSEQGGSSYGYTF. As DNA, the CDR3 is TGTGCCAGCAGTGAACAGGGTGGGTCTAGCTATGGCTACACCTTC.

CDR3 DNA: TGTGCCAGCAGCGTAGCGACTGGATCGGCTGGGGCCAACGTCCTGACTTTC. Encoded protein: CASSVATGSAGANVLTF. V is TRBV9 and J is TRBJ2-6; D is unresolved. Looked up from germline, CDR1 is SGDLS and CDR2 is YYNGEE. This CDR3 has 17 amino acids. Trimming removed 0 bases at V and 2 bases at J, with 12 bases between. The full variable domain, its missing parts supplied by reference TRBV9 and TRBJ2-6, is DSGVTQTPKHLITATGQRVTLRCSPRSGDLSVYWYQQSLDQGLQFLIQYYNGEERAKGNILERFSAQQFPDLHSELNLSSLELGDSALYFCASSVATGSAGANVLTFGAGSRLTVL.

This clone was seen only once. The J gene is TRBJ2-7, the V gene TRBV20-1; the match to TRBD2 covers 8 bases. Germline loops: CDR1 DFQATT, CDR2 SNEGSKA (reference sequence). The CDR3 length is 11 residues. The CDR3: CSGRDSYEQYF. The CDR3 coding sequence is TGCAGCGGGAGGGATTCCTACGAGCAGTACTTC.

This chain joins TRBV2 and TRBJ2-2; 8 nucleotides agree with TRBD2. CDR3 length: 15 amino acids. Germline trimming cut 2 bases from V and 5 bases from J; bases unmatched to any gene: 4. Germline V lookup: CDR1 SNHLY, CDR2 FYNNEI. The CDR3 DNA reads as TGTGCCAGCAGTGAACAGGGACTAGGGACCGGGGAGCTGTTTTTT. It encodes CASSEQGLGTGELFF.

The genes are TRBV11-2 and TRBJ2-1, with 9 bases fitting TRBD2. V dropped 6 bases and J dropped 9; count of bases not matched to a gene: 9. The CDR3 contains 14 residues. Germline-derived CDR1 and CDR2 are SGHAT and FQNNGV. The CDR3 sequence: CASRRRGGLSEQFF. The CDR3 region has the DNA TGTGCCAGCAGACGGCGGGGGGGCCTGAGTGAGCAGTTCTTC. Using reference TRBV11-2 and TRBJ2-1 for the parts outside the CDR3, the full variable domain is EAGVAQSPRYKIIEKRQSVAFWCNPISGHATLYWYQQILGQGPKLLIQFQNNGVVDDSQLPKDRFSAERLKGVDSTLKIQPAKLEDSAVYLCASRRRGGLSEQFFGPGTRLTVL.

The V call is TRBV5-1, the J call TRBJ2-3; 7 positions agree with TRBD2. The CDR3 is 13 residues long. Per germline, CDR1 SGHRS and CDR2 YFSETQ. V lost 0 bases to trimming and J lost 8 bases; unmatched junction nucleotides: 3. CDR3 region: CASSLDREGTQYF. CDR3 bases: TGCGCCAGCAGCTTGGATAGGGAGGGTACGCAGTATTTT. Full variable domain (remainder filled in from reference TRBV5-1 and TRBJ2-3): KAGVTQTPRYLIKTRGQQVTLSCSPISGHRSVSWYQQTPGQGLQFLFEYFSETQRNKGNFPGRFSGRQFSNSRSEMNVSTLELGDSALYLCASSLDREGTQYFGPGTRLTVL.

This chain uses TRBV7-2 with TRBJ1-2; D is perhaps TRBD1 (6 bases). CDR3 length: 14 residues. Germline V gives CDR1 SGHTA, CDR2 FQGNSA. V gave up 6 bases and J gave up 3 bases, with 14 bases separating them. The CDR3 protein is CASRPQGLDYGYTF. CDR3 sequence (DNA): TGTGCCAGCAGGCCACAGGGCCTCGACTATGGCTACACCTTC.

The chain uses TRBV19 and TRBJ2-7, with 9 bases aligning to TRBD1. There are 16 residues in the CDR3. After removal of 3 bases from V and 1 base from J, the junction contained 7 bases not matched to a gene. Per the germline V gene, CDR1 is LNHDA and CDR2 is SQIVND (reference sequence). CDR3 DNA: TGTGCCAGTAGTATCCGATTCGGGACAGGGTCCTACGAGCAGTACTTC. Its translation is CASSIRFGTGSYEQYF. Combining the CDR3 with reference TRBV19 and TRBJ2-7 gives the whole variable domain DGGITQSPKYLFRKEGQNVTLSCEQNLNHDAMYWYRQDPGQGLRLIYYSQIVNDFQKGDIAEGYSVSREKKESFPLTVTSAQKNPTAFYLCASSIRFGTGSYEQYFGPGTRLTVT.

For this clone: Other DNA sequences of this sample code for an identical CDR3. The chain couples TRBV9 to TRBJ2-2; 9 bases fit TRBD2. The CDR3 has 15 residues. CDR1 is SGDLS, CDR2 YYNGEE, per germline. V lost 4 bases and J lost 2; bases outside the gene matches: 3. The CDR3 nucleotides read TGTGCCAGCAGCCTTAGCGGGGGCAACACCGGGGAGCTGTTTTTT. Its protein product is CASSLSGGNTGELFF.

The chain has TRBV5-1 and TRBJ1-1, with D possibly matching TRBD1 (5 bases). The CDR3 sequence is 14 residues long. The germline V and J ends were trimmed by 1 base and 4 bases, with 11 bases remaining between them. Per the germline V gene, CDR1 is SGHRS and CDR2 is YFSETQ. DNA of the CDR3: TGCGCCAGCAGCTTGATTCAGGGAGGCACTGAAGCTTTCTTT. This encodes CASSLIQGGTEAFF.

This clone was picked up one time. The CDR3 protein is CASIGLGTAKETQYF. Here the CDR3 DNA reads TGTGCCAGCATCGGTCTCGGGACAGCAAAAGAGACCCAGTACTTC. The gene calls are TRBV6-1 and TRBJ2-5; TRBD1 aligns across 7 bases. Germline V gene lookup returns CDR1 MNHNS and CDR2 SASEGT. The CDR3 is made up of 15 amino acids. The V segment lost 7 bases and the J segment 3 bases; nucleotides outside the gene matches: 11.

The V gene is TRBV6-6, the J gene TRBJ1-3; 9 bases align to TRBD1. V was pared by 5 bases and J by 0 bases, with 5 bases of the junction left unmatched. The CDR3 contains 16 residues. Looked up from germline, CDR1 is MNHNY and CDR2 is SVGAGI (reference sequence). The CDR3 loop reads CASSGGQGHSGNTIYF. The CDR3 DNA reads TGTGCCAGCAGTGGTGGACAGGGGCACTCTGGAAACACCATATATTTT.